The rows below give T cell receptor beta chains drawn from one sample of a study of T cells in Graves' hyperthyroidism and ophthalmopathy. TCRdb re-called the multiplex PCR reads with MiXCR, one entry per CDR3 protein. Of some 550,000 distinct CDR3 sequences listed, more than 15% are singletons. The sample was blood. Receptors originate from a woman aged 40 to 49 with Graves' ophthalmopathy. CDR3s include the opening cysteine and the closing phenylalanine or tryptophan. D genes are given only for firm matches. Size is stated for part of the rows, as once, few or many counts, or as a class when the clone is expanded.

>TRBV5-5|NA|many|TRBJ2-1
CASSLGQQFF
TGTGCCAGCAGCTTGGGGCAGCAGTTCTTC
>TRBV20-1|NA|many|TRBJ2-5
CSASGTGTVETQYF
TGCAGTGCTAGTGGGACGGGAACGGTTGAGACCCAGTACTTC
>TRBV28|TRBD2|NA|TRBJ2-3
CASSPIAGTSTDTQYF
TGTGCCAGCAGTCCCATAGCGGGGACTAGCACAGATACGCAGTATTTT
>TRBV7-2|TRBD2|few|TRBJ2-2
CASSLVLAGSTGELFF
TGTGCCAGCAGCTTAGTGCTAGCGGGTTCCACCGGGGAGCTGTTTTTT
>TRBV7-9|TRBD1|few|TRBJ1-6
CASSSPSGGENSPLHF
TGTGCCAGCAGCTCCCCTTCAGGGGGCGAGAATTCACCCCTCCACTTT
>TRBV5-5|TRBD1|many|TRBJ2-1
CASSSWSGTGRDEQFF
TGTGCCAGCAGCTCCTGGTCCGGGACAGGAAGGGATGAGCAGTTCTTC
>TRBV20-1|TRBD1|many|TRBJ2-7
CSAPLEFGTVNYEQYF
TGCAGTGCTCCCCTCGAGTTTGGGACAGTCAACTACGAGCAGTACTTC
>TRBV29-1|TRBD2|many|TRBJ2-7
CSVRRAGVSYEQYF
TGCAGCGTTCGCCGAGCGGGAGTTTCCTACGAGCAGTACTTC
>TRBV6-1|TRBD2|few|TRBJ2-1
CASSSPPSGSGDEQFF
TGTGCCAGCAGCTCCCCTCCTAGCGGGAGTGGCGATGAGCAGTTCTTC
>TRBV19|NA|NA|TRBJ2-6
CASSIAGFGANVLTF
TGTGCCAGTAGTATAGCAGGGTTTGGGGCCAACGTCCTGACTTTC
>TRBV7-2|NA|NA|TRBJ1-5
CASSLMVYSNQPQHF
TGTGCCAGCAGCTTAATGGTGTATAGCAATCAGCCCCAGCATTTT
>TRBV19|TRBD1|NA|TRBJ2-2
CASSQMAGGVGNTGELFF
TGTGCCAGTAGTCAGATGGCAGGGGGCGTGGGGAACACCGGGGAGCTGTTTTTT
>TRBV5-1|NA|NA|TRBJ2-2
CASSLGPVSTGELFF
TGCGCCAGCAGCCTGGGGCCAGTCAGCACCGGGGAGCTGTTTTTT
>TRBV6-2/TRBV6-3|NA|few|TRBJ2-3
CASSYKIAADTQYF
TGTGCCAGCAGTTACAAGATAGCGGCAGATACGCAGTATTTT
>TRBV20-1|NA|NA|TRBJ1-6
CSATYNSPLHF
TGCAGTGCGACCTATAATTCACCCCTCCACTTT
>TRBV29-1|NA|few|TRBJ2-5
CSVEVGAWETQYF
TGCAGCGTTGAGGTGGGGGCCTGGGAGACCCAGTACTTC
>TRBV29-1|NA|many|TRBJ1-2
CSVDAEGPRGYTF
TGCAGCGTTGACGCCGAGGGGCCTCGGGGCTACACCTTC
>TRBV30|TRBD2|many|TRBJ2-1
CAWNGLAHHNEQFF
TGTGCCTGGAATGGACTAGCTCATCACAATGAGCAGTTCTTC
>TRBV19|NA|NA|TRBJ1-5
CASSIHIAGWGNQPQHF
TGTGCCAGTAGTATCCATATTGCGGGCTGGGGCAATCAGCCCCAGCATTTT
>TRBV14|NA|few|TRBJ1-1
CASSQELGVSEAFF
TGTGCCAGCAGCCAAGAGTTGGGGGTATCTGAAGCTTTCTTT
>TRBV2|TRBD2|many|TRBJ2-5
CASKPLGLAGVGTQYF
TGTGCCAGCAAACCCCTGGGACTAGCGGGAGTAGGGACCCAGTACTTC
>TRBV2|TRBD2|many|TRBJ2-3
CASRGLAGAPDTQYF
TGTGCCAGCAGGGGACTAGCGGGAGCACCAGATACGCAGTATTTT
>TRBV12-3/TRBV12-4|NA|many|TRBJ1-2
CASSLGGMVSGYTF
TGTGCCAGCAGTTTAGGGGGGATGGTCTCTGGCTACACCTTC
>TRBV11-1|NA|many|TRBJ1-2
CASSPGQLMWDGYTF
TGTGCCAGCAGCCCTGGACAGCTGATGTGGGATGGCTACACCTTC
>TRBV9|NA|many|TRBJ2-7
CASSVGSGPTYEQYF
TGTGCCAGCAGCGTAGGTTCCGGACCGACTTACGAGCAGTACTTC
>TRBV28|TRBD1|many|TRBJ1-5
CASGDRAFLGQPQHF
TGTGCCAGTGGGGACAGGGCGTTTTTGGGTCAGCCCCAGCATTTT
>TRBV12-3/TRBV12-4|NA|few|TRBJ1-3
CASSLIQAGNTIYF
TGTGCCAGCAGTTTAATTCAGGCTGGAAACACCATATATTTT
>TRBV5-1|NA|few|TRBJ1-1
CASSLTGDNTEAFF
TGCGCCAGCAGCCTAACGGGGGATAACACTGAAGCTTTCTTT
>TRBV12-3/TRBV12-4|NA|few|TRBJ2-2
CASSLFSGELFF
TGTGCCAGCAGTCTCTTCAGCGGGGAGCTGTTTTTT
>TRBV7-9|TRBD2|NA|TRBJ2-7
CASSFDFPGLAGGTYEQYF
TGTGCCAGCAGCTTCGACTTCCCGGGACTAGCGGGAGGAACCTACGAGCAGTACTTC
>TRBV2|NA|many|TRBJ2-3
CASSEGGSGPGTDTQYF
TGTGCCAGCAGTGAAGGAGGCAGCGGTCCAGGGACCGATACGCAGTATTTT
>TRBV3-1|TRBD2|many|TRBJ2-5
CASSQISGSGSQYF
TGTGCCAGCAGCCAAATCAGCGGGAGCGGGAGCCAGTACTTC
>TRBV20-1|NA|many|TRBJ2-2
CSARTSDFNTGELFF
TGCAGTGCTAGAACCTCGGACTTCAACACCGGGGAGCTGTTTTTT
>TRBV10-2|NA|many|TRBJ1-1
CASSPQNTEAFF
TGTGCCAGCTCACCCCAGAACACTGAAGCTTTCTTT
>TRBV6-6|NA|few|TRBJ2-4
CASSYYRSPQNIQYF
TGTGCCAGCAGTTACTACAGGTCCCCGCAAAACATTCAGTACTTC
>TRBV7-2|TRBD2|NA|TRBJ2-7
CASSAMALAGVTAYEQYF
TGTGCCAGCAGCGCAATGGCCCTAGCGGGAGTAACCGCGTACGAGCAGTACTTC
>TRBV11-2|NA|many|TRBJ2-7
CASSTSPPYEQYF
TGTGCCAGCAGCACAAGTCCTCCCTACGAGCAGTACTTC
>TRBV5-1|NA|many|TRBJ2-7
CASSLGPDSYEQYF
TGCGCCAGCAGCTTGGGACCAGATTCCTACGAGCAGTACTTC
>TRBV20-1|TRBD2|NA|TRBJ2-7
CSATGTSNYEQYF
TGCAGTGCCACCGGGACTAGCAACTACGAGCAGTACTTC
>TRBV20-1|NA|few|TRBJ1-3
CSARDQSSGGNTIYF
TGCAGTGCTAGAGATCAGAGTTCGGGGGGAAACACCATATATTTT
>TRBV5-1|TRBD1|NA|TRBJ2-3
CASSGGDRGIRWYF
TGCGCCAGCAGCGGCGGGGACAGGGGAATACGGTGGTATTTT
>TRBV12-3/TRBV12-4|NA|many|TRBJ1-2
CASSITGGYGYTF
TGTGCCAGCAGTATTACCGGGGGCTATGGCTACACCTTC